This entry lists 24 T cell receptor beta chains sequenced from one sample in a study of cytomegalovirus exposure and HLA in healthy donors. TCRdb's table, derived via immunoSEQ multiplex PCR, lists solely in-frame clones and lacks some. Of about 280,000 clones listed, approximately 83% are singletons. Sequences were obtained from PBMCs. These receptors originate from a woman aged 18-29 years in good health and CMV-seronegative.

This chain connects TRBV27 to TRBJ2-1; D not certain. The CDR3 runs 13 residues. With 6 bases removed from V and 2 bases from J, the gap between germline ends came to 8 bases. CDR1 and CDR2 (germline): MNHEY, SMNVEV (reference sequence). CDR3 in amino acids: CASSLSTYNEQFF. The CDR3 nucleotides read TGTGCCAGCAGCTTGAGTACCTACAATGAGCAGTTCTTC.

CDR3 nucleotides: TGTGCCAGCAGTTTTACCGGGACAGGGTTCGGTGAGCAGTTCTTC. Residues: CASSFTGTGFGEQFF. The chain couples TRBV27 to TRBJ2-1; 9 bases match TRBD1. CDR3 size: 15 residues. V shed 3 bases, J shed 9 bases, and the junction held 9 bases outside the gene matches. Per the germline V gene, CDR1 is MNHEY and CDR2 is SMNVEV (reference sequence).

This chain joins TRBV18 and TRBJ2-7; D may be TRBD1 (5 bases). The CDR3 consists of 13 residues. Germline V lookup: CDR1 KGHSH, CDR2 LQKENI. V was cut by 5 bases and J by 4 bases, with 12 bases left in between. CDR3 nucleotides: TGTGCCAGCTCATCAAGAGACAGTTACGAGCAGTACTTC. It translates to CASSSRDSYEQYF.

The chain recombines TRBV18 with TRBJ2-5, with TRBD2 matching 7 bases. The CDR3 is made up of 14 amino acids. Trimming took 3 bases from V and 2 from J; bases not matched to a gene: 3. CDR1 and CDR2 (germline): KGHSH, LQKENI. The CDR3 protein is CASSPGGAQETQYF. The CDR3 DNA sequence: TGTGCCAGCTCACCGGGAGGGGCTCAAGAGACCCAGTACTTC.

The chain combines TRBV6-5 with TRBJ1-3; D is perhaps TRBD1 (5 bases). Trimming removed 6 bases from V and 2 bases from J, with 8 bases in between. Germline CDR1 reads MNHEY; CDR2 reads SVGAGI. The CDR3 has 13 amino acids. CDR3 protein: CASSQGPGNTIYF. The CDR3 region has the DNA TGTGCCAGCAGCCAGGGTCCTGGAAACACCATATATTTT.

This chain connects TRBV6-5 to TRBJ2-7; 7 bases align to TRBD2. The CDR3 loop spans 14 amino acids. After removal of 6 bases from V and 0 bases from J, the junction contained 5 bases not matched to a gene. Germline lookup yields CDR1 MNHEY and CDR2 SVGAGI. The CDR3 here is CASSPIAGSYEQYF. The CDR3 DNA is TGTGCCAGCAGCCCCATAGCGGGCTCCTACGAGCAGTACTTC.

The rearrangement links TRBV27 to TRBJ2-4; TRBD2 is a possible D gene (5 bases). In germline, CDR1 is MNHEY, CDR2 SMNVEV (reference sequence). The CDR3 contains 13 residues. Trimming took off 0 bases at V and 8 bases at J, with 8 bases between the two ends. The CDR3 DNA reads TGTGCCAGCAGTTTATCGATCGGGGACATTCAGTACTTC. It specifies CASSLSIGDIQYF.

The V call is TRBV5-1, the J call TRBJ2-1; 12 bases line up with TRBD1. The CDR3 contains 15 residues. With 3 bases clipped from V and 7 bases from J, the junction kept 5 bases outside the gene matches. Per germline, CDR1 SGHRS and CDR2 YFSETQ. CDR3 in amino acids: CASSSPGQGANEQFF. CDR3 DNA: TGCGCCAGCAGCTCTCCGGGACAGGGGGCAAATGAGCAGTTCTTC.

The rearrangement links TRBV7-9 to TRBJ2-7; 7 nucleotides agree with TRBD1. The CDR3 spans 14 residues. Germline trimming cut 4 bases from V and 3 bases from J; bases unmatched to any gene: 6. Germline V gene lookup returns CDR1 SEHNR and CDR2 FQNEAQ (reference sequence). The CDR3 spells CASSSGTENYEQYF. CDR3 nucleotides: TGTGCCAGCAGCTCGGGGACAGAGAACTACGAGCAGTACTTC.

The CDR3 nucleotides read TGCGCCAGCAGCTTCCAGGGGGCGTCGAACTATGGCTACACCTTC. Protein product: CASSFQGASNYGYTF. The chain uses TRBV5-1 and TRBJ1-2, with TRBD1 matching 8 bases. V lost 2 bases and J lost 2; bases outside the gene matches: 5. CDR3 length equals 15 residues. Germline V CDR1 and CDR2: SGHRS, YFSETQ.

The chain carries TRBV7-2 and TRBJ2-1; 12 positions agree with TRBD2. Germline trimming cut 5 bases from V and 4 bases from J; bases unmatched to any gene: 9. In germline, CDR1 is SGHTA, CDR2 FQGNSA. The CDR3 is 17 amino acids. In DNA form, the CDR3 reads TGTGCCAGCAGCCCGACTAGCGGGAGCCATATATACAATGAGCAGTTCTTC. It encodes CASSPTSGSHIYNEQFF.

For the CDR3, the DNA is TGTGCCAGCAGTTTTCGACAGGGGGCCTCTGGCAATGAGCAGTTCTTC. Its translation: CASSFRQGASGNEQFF. The chain links TRBV27 to TRBJ2-1, with 10 positions matching TRBD1. Germline V gives CDR1 MNHEY, CDR2 SMNVEV (reference sequence). V was pared by 3 bases and J by 6 bases, with 8 bases of the junction left unmatched. This CDR3 comprises 16 residues.

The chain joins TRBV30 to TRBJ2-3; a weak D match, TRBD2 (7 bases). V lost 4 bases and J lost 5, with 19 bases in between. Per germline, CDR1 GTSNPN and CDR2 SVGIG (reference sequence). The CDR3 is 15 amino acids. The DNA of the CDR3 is TGTGCCTGGACACCCGGGGGGCGGATTATAGATACGCAGTATTTT. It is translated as CAWTPGGRIIDTQYF.

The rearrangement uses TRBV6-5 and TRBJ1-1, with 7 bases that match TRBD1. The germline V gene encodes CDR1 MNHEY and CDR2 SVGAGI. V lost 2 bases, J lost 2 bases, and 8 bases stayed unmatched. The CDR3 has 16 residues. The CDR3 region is CASSYRGLGLNTEAFF. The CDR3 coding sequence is TGTGCCAGCAGTTACAGGGGGCTTGGTTTAAACACTGAAGCTTTCTTT.

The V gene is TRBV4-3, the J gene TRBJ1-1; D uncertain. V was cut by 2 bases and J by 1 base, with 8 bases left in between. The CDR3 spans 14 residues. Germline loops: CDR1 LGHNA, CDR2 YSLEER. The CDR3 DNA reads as TGCGCCAGCAGCCAATTTGCGAGGAACACTGAAGCTTTCTTT. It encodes CASSQFARNTEAFF.

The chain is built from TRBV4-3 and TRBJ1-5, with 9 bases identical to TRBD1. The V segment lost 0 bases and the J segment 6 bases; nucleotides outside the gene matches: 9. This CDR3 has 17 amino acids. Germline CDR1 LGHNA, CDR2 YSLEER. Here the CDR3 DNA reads TGCGCCAGCAGCCAAGACCTAGTCGGACAGGGGATTCAGCCCCAGCATTTT. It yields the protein CASSQDLVGQGIQPQHF.

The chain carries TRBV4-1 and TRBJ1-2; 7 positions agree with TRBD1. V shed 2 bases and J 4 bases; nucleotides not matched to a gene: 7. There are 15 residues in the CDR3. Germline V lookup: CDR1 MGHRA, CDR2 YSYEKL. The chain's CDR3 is CASSQTGQLFYGYTF. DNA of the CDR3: TGCGCCAGCAGCCAAACGGGACAGCTATTCTATGGCTACACCTTC.

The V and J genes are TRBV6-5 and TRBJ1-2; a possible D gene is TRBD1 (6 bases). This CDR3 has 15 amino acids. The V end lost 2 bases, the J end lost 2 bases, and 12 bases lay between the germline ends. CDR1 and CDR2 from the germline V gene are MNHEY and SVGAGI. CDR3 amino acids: CASSYTRTENYGYTF. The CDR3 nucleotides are TGTGCCAGCAGTTACACCAGGACAGAGAACTATGGCTACACCTTC.

CDR3 loop: CSVEAVPVKIYNEQFF. The DNA for the CDR3 is TGCAGCGTTGAAGCAGTGCCCGTCAAAATCTACAATGAGCAGTTCTTC. The J gene is TRBJ2-1, the V gene TRBV29-1, with no clear D. V was pared by 1 base and J by 3 bases, with 16 bases between. The CDR3 contains 16 residues. Germline lookup yields CDR1 SQVTM and CDR2 ANQGSEA.

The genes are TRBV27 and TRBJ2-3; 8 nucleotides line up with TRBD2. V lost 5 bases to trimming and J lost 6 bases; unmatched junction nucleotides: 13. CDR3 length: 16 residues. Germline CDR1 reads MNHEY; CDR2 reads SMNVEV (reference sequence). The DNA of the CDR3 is TGTGCCAGCAGTCCGGGACTAGTCTACGGGGGGGATACGCAGTATTTT. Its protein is CASSPGLVYGGDTQYF.

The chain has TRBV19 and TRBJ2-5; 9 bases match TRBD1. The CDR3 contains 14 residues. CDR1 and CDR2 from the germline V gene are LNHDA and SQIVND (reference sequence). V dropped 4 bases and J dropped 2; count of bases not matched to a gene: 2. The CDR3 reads CASSRGTGQETQYF. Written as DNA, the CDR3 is TGTGCCAGTAGTAGGGGGACAGGGCAAGAGACCCAGTACTTC. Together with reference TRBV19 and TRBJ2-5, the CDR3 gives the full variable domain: DGGITQSPKYLFRKEGQNVTLSCEQNLNHDAMYWYRQDPGQGLRLIYYSQIVNDFQKGDIAEGYSVSREKKESFPLTVTSAQKNPTAFYLCASSRGTGQETQYFGPGTRLLVL.

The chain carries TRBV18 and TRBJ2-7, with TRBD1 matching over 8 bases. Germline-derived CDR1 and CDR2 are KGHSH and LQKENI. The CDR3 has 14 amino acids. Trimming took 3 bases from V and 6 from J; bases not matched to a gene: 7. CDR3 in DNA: TGTGCCAGCTCACCCAGGACAGGGATCCTCGAGCAGTACTTC. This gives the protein CASSPRTGILEQYF.

CDR3: CASSSGQGGVGNTEAFF. In DNA, the CDR3 is TGTGCCAGCAGTTCGGGACAGGGGGGCGTTGGGAACACTGAAGCTTTCTTT. V gene TRBV27 combines with J gene TRBJ1-1; 11 nucleotides align to TRBD1. The CDR3 spans 17 residues. Per germline, CDR1 MNHEY and CDR2 SMNVEV (reference sequence). The V segment lost 4 bases and the J segment 1 base; nucleotides outside the gene matches: 8.

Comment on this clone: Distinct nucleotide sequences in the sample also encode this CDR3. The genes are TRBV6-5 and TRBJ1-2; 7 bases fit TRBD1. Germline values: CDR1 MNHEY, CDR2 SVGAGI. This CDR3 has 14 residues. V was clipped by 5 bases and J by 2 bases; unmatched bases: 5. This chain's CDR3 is CASSRDRGNYGYTF. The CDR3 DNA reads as TGTGCCAGCAGTCGGGACAGAGGAAACTATGGCTACACCTTC.